The next 18 T cell receptor beta chains were all read from a single sample in a study of cytomegalovirus exposure and HLA in healthy donors. The study ran its PCR with 60 Vbeta and 13 Jbeta primers. Sequenced by immunoSEQ multiplex PCR; TCRdb stores in-frame clones only, minus some. The table has more than 110,000 clones, about 73% seen once. The sample taken for sequencing was PBMCs. Receptors were obtained from a woman aged 55 to 70 in good health and CMV-seropositive.

The rearrangement joins TRBV18 to TRBJ2-7, with 7 bases lining up with TRBD1. This CDR3 region has 14 residues. Trimming cost V 6 bases and J 5 bases; bases outside gene matches: 10. Germline loops: CDR1 KGHSH, CDR2 LQKENI. The CDR3 DNA reads as TGTGCCAGCTCGACTCTGACAGGGTTAAACGAGCAGTACTTC. Translated: CASSTLTGLNEQYF.

The rearrangement uses TRBV9 and TRBJ2-4; possibly TRBD1 for D (7 bases). Germline-derived CDR1 and CDR2 are SGDLS and YYNGEE. V lost 0 bases and J lost 2, with 24 bases in between. The CDR3 covers 20 residues. The CDR3 region is CASSVGGGNEEGLSKNIQYF. The CDR3, as DNA: TGTGCCAGCAGCGTAGGAGGGGGCAACGAGGAGGGCCTGTCCAAAAACATTCAGTACTTC. Full variable domain (missing parts from reference TRBV9 and TRBJ2-4): DSGVTQTPKHLITATGQRVTLRCSPRSGDLSVYWYQQSLDQGLQFLIQYYNGEERAKGNILERFSAQQFPDLHSELNLSSLELGDSALYFCASSVGGGNEEGLSKNIQYFGAGTRLSVL.

This clone was recorded a few times. The chain recombines TRBV29-1 with TRBJ1-3; D unresolved. This CDR3 is 14 amino acids long. The V gene lost 4 bases and the J gene lost 0 bases, with 10 bases spanning the gap. Germline CDR1 reads SQVTM; CDR2 reads ANQGSEA. DNA of the CDR3: TGCAGCGTTGCGGGTCTTAGCTCTGGAAACACCATATATTTT. Amino acids: CSVAGLSSGNTIYF.

The sample holds a few counts of this clone. The chain joins TRBV6-5 to TRBJ1-5; the D gene is possibly TRBD1 (5 bases). Trimming stripped 0 bases from V and 6 bases from J, with 9 bases between. This CDR3 has 14 amino acids. Germline lookup yields CDR1 MNHEY and CDR2 SVGAGI. CDR3 protein: CASSYSRGTQPQHF. In nucleotides, the CDR3 is TGTGCCAGCAGTTACTCACGGGGGACTCAGCCCCAGCATTTT.

The V call is TRBV9, the J call TRBJ2-3; weak D call: TRBD2 (6 bases). Germline-derived CDR1 and CDR2 are SGDLS and YYNGEE. Trimming left V 2 bases short and J 4 bases short, with 11 bases between. The CDR3 loop spans 14 amino acids. The CDR3 loop reads CASSVGGDADTQYF. As DNA, the CDR3 is TGTGCCAGCAGCGTCGGGGGAGACGCAGATACGCAGTATTTT.

This clone was detected a few times. The chain links TRBV6-1 to TRBJ1-5, with TRBD1 as a possible D gene (6 bases). The CDR3 consists of 13 residues. The V end was cut by 6 bases, the J end by 7 bases, with 13 bases between. Germline loops: CDR1 MNHNS, CDR2 SASEGT. DNA of the CDR3: TGTGCCAGCAGACAGGGCGAGTGGCAGCCCCAGCATTTT. Translating gives CASRQGEWQPQHF.

V is TRBV25-1 and J is TRBJ2-1, with 10 bases aligning to TRBD2. CDR1 is MGHDK, CDR2 SYGVNS, per germline. J was trimmed by 3 bases and V by 3 bases; bases with no gene match: 5. The CDR3 runs to 16 residues. The CDR3 DNA follows: TGTGCCAGCAGTGACAGACTAGCGGGTGTCTACAATGAGCAGTTCTTC. This translates into CASSDRLAGVYNEQFF.

This chain uses TRBV10-1 with TRBJ2-1; tentative D call: TRBD2 (6 bases). The CDR3 totals 14 residues. Between the trimmed V and J ends, which lost 0 bases and 6 bases, there was a span of 9 bases. Per the germline V gene, CDR1 is WNHNN and CDR2 is SYGVQD (reference sequence). The CDR3 spells CASSESTGVNEQFF. The CDR3 region has the DNA TGCGCCAGCAGTGAGTCGACGGGGGTCAATGAGCAGTTCTTC.

The chain has TRBV6-5 and TRBJ1-1, with 7 positions matching TRBD1. Germline lookup yields CDR1 MNHEY and CDR2 SVGAGI. V shed 6 bases, J shed 4 bases, and the junction held 11 bases outside the gene matches. The CDR3 is 15 amino acids. The CDR3 DNA follows: TGTGCCAGCAGCCGACAGGGAAGCAGGAGCACTGAAGCTTTCTTT. It yields the protein CASSRQGSRSTEAFF.

V and J are TRBV5-1 and TRBJ1-4; 12 nucleotides line up with TRBD1. Germline V gene data show CDR1 as SGHRS and CDR2 as YFSETQ. J was trimmed by 8 bases and V by 3 bases; bases with no gene match: 5. The CDR3 runs to 15 residues. DNA of the CDR3: TGCGCCAGCAGCTCGGGACAGGGGGCGGGCGAAAAACTGTTTTTT. Encoded protein: CASSSGQGAGEKLFF.

The rearrangement joins TRBV6-1 to TRBJ2-1; no clear D. Germline CDR1 reads MNHNS; CDR2 reads SASEGT. V lost 3 bases to trimming and J lost 0 bases, with 21 bases between them. The CDR3 has 19 residues. CDR3 loop: CASSEPRWYSQFSYNEQFF. CDR3 in DNA: TGTGCCAGCAGTGAGCCGAGGTGGTACTCACAATTCTCCTACAATGAGCAGTTCTTC.

The genes are TRBV2 and TRBJ2-7; D not resolved. The CDR3 contains 11 residues. Germline V lookup: CDR1 SNHLY, CDR2 FYNNEI. V lost 2 bases to trimming and J lost 6 bases, with 5 bases between them. Here the CDR3 reads CASSELAEQYF. CDR3 coding DNA: TGTGCCAGCAGTGAATTGGCCGAGCAGTACTTC.

The genes are TRBV5-4 and TRBJ2-7, with 9 nucleotides matching TRBD1. Trimming removed 0 bases from V and 5 bases from J; junction bases left unmatched: 3. CDR3 length: 14 amino acids. CDR1 and CDR2 (germline): SGHNT, YYREEE (reference sequence). The CDR3, as DNA: TGTGCCAGCAGCTTGGACAGGGGGCAACACGAGCAGTACTTC. Its translation: CASSLDRGQHEQYF. Drawing the rest from reference TRBV5-4 and TRBJ2-7, the complete variable domain is ETGVTQSPTHLIKTRGQQVTLRCSSQSGHNTVSWYQQALGQGPQFIFQYYREEENGRGNFPPRFSGLQFPNYSSELNVNALELDDSALYLCASSLDRGQHEQYFGPGTRLTVT.

The chain couples TRBV7-9 to TRBJ2-1; 7 nucleotides align to TRBD2. With 9 bases clipped from V and 7 bases from J, the junction kept 15 bases outside the gene matches. Germline-derived CDR1 and CDR2 are SEHNR and FQNEAQ (reference sequence). The CDR3 spans 15 residues. CDR3 protein: CASRVGEGWRNEQFF. In DNA form, the CDR3 reads TGTGCCAGTCGGGTTGGGGAGGGGTGGCGGAATGAGCAGTTCTTC.

The chain joins TRBV5-1 to TRBJ1-1; D perhaps matches TRBD1 (5 bases). Germline CDR1 and CDR2: SGHRS and YFSETQ. This CDR3 spans 14 amino acids. V gave up 4 bases and J gave up 0 bases, with 10 bases separating them. This CDR3 reads CASSQDTLNTEAFF. DNA of the CDR3: TGCGCCAGCAGCCAGGACACTTTGAACACTGAAGCTTTCTTT.

This rearrangement joins TRBV10-3 to TRBJ2-2, with 8 bases identical to TRBD1. V shed 4 bases, J shed 4 bases, and the junction held 11 bases outside the gene matches. Germline V gene sequence: CDR1 ENHRY, CDR2 SYGVKD. The length of the CDR3 is 17 residues. The CDR3 reads CAISVRGRGLSTGELFF. In nucleotides, the CDR3 is TGTGCCATCAGTGTCAGGGGGCGCGGTTTGTCCACCGGGGAGCTGTTTTTT.

The chain carries TRBV9 and TRBJ2-5, with D perhaps matching TRBD2 (5 bases). Germline values: CDR1 SGDLS, CDR2 YYNGEE. This CDR3 has 14 amino acids. V shed 3 bases and J shed 4 bases, with 13 bases lying between them. The CDR3 loop is CASSATGVRETQYF. The CDR3 DNA follows: TGTGCCAGCAGCGCCACCGGGGTAAGAGAGACCCAGTACTTC.

V gene TRBV4-2 combines with J gene TRBJ1-6; D is possibly TRBD1 (5 bases). This CDR3 contains 13 residues. The ends were cut back, 4 bases at V and 11 bases at J, with 12 bases in the middle. The germline V gene has CDR1 LGHNA and CDR2 YNFKEQ. The CDR3, as DNA: TGTGCCAGCAGCCCAGCAGGGCCTGCACCCCTCCACTTT. This codes for CASSPAGPAPLHF.